The T cell receptor beta chain under discussion was sequenced for a study of blood T cell repertoires in COVID-19. Whole-study context: Material from acute and convalescent COVID-19 was sourced from the United States, Italy and Spain. PBMCs, B-cell-depleted T cells, or T cells were the source of the cDNA or gDNA that made up the material.

This CDR3 is 13 amino acids long. The V and J ends lost 0 bases and 7 bases respectively, with 10 bases between them. Germline V gene lookup returns CDR1 SGHRS and CDR2 YFSETQ. This clone was recorded only once. Per the original data handling: Scientists estimated how many nucleated cells there were by amplifying reference gene primers. Libraries were prepared by immunoSEQ multiplex PCR; TCRdb keeps only in-frame clonotypes and omits some of them. V, J and clone size derive from that table, while D and trimming were established from the DNA sequence. Of tens of thousands of clones listed, about 92% are singletons.

The chain links TRBV5-1 to TRBJ1-2, with a weak D call TRBD1 (5 bases). The sample taken for sequencing was peripheral blood. The clonotype originates from a man aged 60 to 75 with acute or convalescent COVID-19. The DNA for the CDR3 is TGCGCCAGCAGCTTGGGGGGCGCAGGTGGCTACACCTTC. Translated, it gives CASSLGGAGGYTF.